The clone carrying this T cell receptor beta chain was detected many times. This sample was included in a study of identical twins. TCRdb ran MiXCR on the 5' RACE reads and lists one entry per CDR3 protein. The data contain 200,000 to 250,000 distinct CDR3 sequences, over 11% of them singletons. Germline V gene sequence: CDR1 LGHDT, CDR2 YNNKEL (reference sequence). V gave up 4 bases and J gave up 5 bases, with 12 bases separating them. The CDR3 is made up of 14 amino acids. Material for sequencing was memory (CD45RO+) T cells sorted from blood. The sequence was obtained from a woman aged 18-30 years in good health. The rearrangement uses TRBV3-1 and TRBJ2-1, with D perhaps TRBD2 (5 bases). The CDR3, as DNA: TGTGCCAGCAGCCGATCTACTAGGGACAATGAGCAGTTCTTC. Its translation: CASSRSTRDNEQFF.